Each of the 11 T cell receptor beta chains below was sequenced from the same sample in a study of cytomegalovirus exposure and HLA in healthy donors. Here immunoSEQ multiplex PCR was the method, and the copy in TCRdb shows in-frame clones only, minus some. The table lists about 140,000 clones, roughly 87% of them singletons. The sample consisted of PBMCs. These receptors all come from a man aged 18 to 29 in good health and CMV-seropositive.

This sequence joins TRBV19 and TRBJ1-1; D is unclear. The V end lost 2 bases, the J end lost 2 bases, and 6 bases lay between the germline ends. The CDR3 extends over 13 amino acids. In germline, CDR1 is LNHDA, CDR2 SQIVND (reference sequence). Here the CDR3 DNA reads TGTGCCAGTAGTATATCACAAAACACTGAAGCTTTCTTT. Translated, it gives CASSISQNTEAFF. The complete variable domain, with remaining parts taken from reference TRBV19 and TRBJ1-1, reads DGGITQSPKYLFRKEGQNVTLSCEQNLNHDAMYWYRQDPGQGLRLIYYSQIVNDFQKGDIAEGYSVSREKKESFPLTVTSAQKNPTAFYLCASSISQNTEAFFGQGTRLTVV.

This chain uses TRBV29-1 with TRBJ1-2; 8 bases match TRBD1. V was clipped by 4 bases and J by 6 bases; unmatched bases: 7. Germline CDR1 SQVTM, CDR2 ANQGSEA. The CDR3 contains 13 residues. CDR3 sequence reads: CSVAEGTGDGYTF. In DNA form, the CDR3 reads TGCAGCGTTGCTGAAGGGACAGGTGATGGCTACACCTTC.

This clone was detected only once. The V and J genes are TRBV23-1 and TRBJ2-1; TRBD1 matches 9 bases. TRBV23-1 belongs to the ORF category, with a function that is uncertain. CDR3 length equals 15 residues. V gave up 0 bases and J gave up 7 bases; unmatched junction bases: 4. CDR3 sequence reads: CASSQSGQGPNEQFF. The CDR3 DNA reads as TGCGCCAGCAGTCAATCGGGACAGGGACCGAATGAGCAGTTCTTC.

This clone appeared a single time. V is TRBV5-1 and J is TRBJ2-5, with TRBD2 matching over 10 bases. With 1 base clipped from V and 5 bases from J, the junction kept 8 bases outside the gene matches. CDR1 and CDR2 from the germline V gene are SGHRS and YFSETQ. The CDR3 loop spans 16 amino acids. The CDR3 region has the DNA TGCGCCAGCAGCTTGAGTAGCGGGGGGTTTAGGGAGACCCAGTACTTC. Its translation is CASSLSSGGFRETQYF.

This rearrangement joins TRBV30 to TRBJ2-1; perhaps TRBD2 as D (6 bases). Trimming removed 4 bases at V and 7 bases at J, with 14 bases between. The CDR3 consists of 13 residues. The germline V gene has CDR1 GTSNPN and CDR2 SVGIG (reference sequence). CDR3 nucleotide sequence: TGTGCCTGGACCCACGGAGGGATGAATGAGCAGTTCTTC. The encoded protein is CAWTHGGMNEQFF.

The rearrangement links TRBV2 to TRBJ2-2; no firm D call. CDR1 SNHLY and CDR2 FYNNEI come from the germline V gene. Trimming removed 6 bases at V and 8 bases at J, with 13 bases between. The CDR3 length is 13 residues. The CDR3 DNA is TGTGCCAGCAGCCCTGGGCCCTGGGGGGAGCTGTTTTTT. It yields the protein CASSPGPWGELFF.

The chain combines TRBV4-2 with TRBJ2-1; 10 bases line up with TRBD2. Germline V gene data show CDR1 as LGHNA and CDR2 as YNFKEQ. After removal of 2 bases from V and 8 bases from J, the junction contained 9 bases not matched to a gene. The CDR3 has 16 residues. The CDR3 loop reads CASSQLLAGVIDEQFF. The CDR3 region has the DNA TGTGCCAGCAGCCAACTTCTAGCGGGAGTAATCGATGAGCAGTTCTTC.

The chain joins TRBV7-9 to TRBJ1-1; D unresolved. This CDR3 has 13 amino acids. Germline V gene lookup returns CDR1 SEHNR and CDR2 FQNEAQ (reference sequence). V shed 2 bases and J shed 5 bases, with 9 bases lying between them. The CDR3 DNA follows: TGTGCCAGCAGCTTAAAGCCCGGGACTGAAGCTTTCTTT. Amino acid sequence: CASSLKPGTEAFF. The variable domain in full, completed from reference TRBV7-9 and TRBJ1-1, reads DTGVSQNPRHKITKRGQNVTFRCDPISEHNRLYWYRQTLGQGPEFLTYFQNEAQLEKSRLLSDRFSAERPKGSFSTLEIQRTEQGDSAMYLCASSLKPGTEAFFGQGTRLTVV.

V is TRBV14 and J is TRBJ1-1, with 7 nucleotides matching TRBD1. V shed 4 bases and J 7 bases; nucleotides not matched to a gene: 9. Germline V gene data show CDR1 as SGHDN and CDR2 as FVKESK. This CDR3 has 14 residues. The CDR3 here is CASSRYRGRGEAFF. CDR3 in DNA: TGTGCCAGCAGCCGGTACAGGGGCAGGGGTGAAGCTTTCTTT.

This clone was observed a handful of times. The J gene is TRBJ1-5, the V gene TRBV6-5; TRBD1 matches at 8 bases. V lost 5 bases to trimming and J lost 4 bases; unmatched junction nucleotides: 7. The germline gives CDR1 MNHEY, CDR2 SVGAGI. The CDR3 length is 15 residues. CDR3 region: CASSPDRGSNQPQHF. The CDR3 nucleotides read TGTGCCAGCAGTCCCGACAGGGGTAGTAATCAGCCCCAGCATTTT.

This clone was seen just once. The chain recombines TRBV13 with TRBJ2-7; D gene ambiguous. The CDR3 is 14 amino acids. Germline CDR1 and CDR2: PRHDT and FYEKMQ (reference sequence). Between the trimmed V and J ends, which lost 4 bases and 5 bases, there was a span of 15 bases. In DNA form, the CDR3 reads TGTGCCAGCAGCTCTCGTCCCCCAGTCGACGAGCAGTACTTC. As protein: CASSSRPPVDEQYF.